The source of this T cell receptor beta chain is a study of blood T cell repertoires in COVID-19. Original handling: The authors estimated nucleated cell counts from reference gene primer amplification. TCRdb's copy holds only in-frame clones and misses some; the assay was immunoSEQ multiplex PCR. V, J and clone size are taken as reported in that table, and D and trimming were inferred from the DNA itself. The data hold around 32,000 clones, with 85% to 95% observed a single time. Germline CDR1 is MNHEY and CDR2 is SVGEGT. CDR3 length equals 15 residues. Losses at the gene ends were 6 bases for V and 0 bases for J; bases not matched to a gene: 7.

The chain is built from TRBV6-2 or TRBV6-3 and TRBJ2-7; 8 bases are shared with TRBD1. Sequencing was carried out using peripheral blood. This receptor was taken from a male donor with active COVID-19. CDR3: CASSSRDRSSYEQYF. Written as DNA, the CDR3 is TGTGCCAGCAGCTCCCGGGACAGGAGCTCCTACGAGCAGTACTTC.